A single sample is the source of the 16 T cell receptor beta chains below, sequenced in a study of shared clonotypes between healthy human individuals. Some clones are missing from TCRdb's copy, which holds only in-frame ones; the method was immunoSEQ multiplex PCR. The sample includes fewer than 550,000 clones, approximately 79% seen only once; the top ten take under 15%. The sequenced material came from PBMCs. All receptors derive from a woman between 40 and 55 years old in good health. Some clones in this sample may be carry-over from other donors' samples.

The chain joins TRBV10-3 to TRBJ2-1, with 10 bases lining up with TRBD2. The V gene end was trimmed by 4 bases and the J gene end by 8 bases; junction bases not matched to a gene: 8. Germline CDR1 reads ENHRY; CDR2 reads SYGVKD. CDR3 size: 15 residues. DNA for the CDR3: TGTGCCATCAGTGCGGCTAGCGGGAGTGTCCATGAGCAGTTCTTC. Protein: CAISAASGSVHEQFF.

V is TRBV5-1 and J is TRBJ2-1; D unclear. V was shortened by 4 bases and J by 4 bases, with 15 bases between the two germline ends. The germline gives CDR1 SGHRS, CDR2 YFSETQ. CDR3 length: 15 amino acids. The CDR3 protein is CASSLTSTVYNEQFF. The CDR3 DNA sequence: TGCGCCAGCAGCCTGACCAGTACGGTATACAATGAGCAGTTCTTC.

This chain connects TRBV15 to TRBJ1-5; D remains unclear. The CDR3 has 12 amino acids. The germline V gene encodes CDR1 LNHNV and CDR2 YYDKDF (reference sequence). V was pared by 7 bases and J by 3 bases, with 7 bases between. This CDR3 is CATTGNNQPQHF. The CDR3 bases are TGTGCCACCACGGGGAACAATCAGCCCCAGCATTTT.

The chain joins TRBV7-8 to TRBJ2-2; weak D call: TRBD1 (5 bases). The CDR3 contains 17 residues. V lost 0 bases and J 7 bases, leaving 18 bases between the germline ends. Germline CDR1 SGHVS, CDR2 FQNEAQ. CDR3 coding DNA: TGTGCCAGCAGCTTAGCGGGCAGGGTCGTTGTCGGCGGGGAGCTGTTTTTT. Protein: CASSLAGRVVVGGELFF.

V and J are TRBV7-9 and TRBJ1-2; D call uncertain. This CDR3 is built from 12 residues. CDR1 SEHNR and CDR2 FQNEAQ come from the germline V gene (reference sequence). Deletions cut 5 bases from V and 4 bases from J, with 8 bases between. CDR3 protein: CASSSGAYGYTF. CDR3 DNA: TGTGCCAGCAGCAGTGGAGCCTATGGCTACACCTTC. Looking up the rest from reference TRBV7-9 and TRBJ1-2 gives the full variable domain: DTGVSQNPRHKITKRGQNVTFRCDPISEHNRLYWYRQTLGQGPEFLTYFQNEAQLEKSRLLSDRFSAERPKGSFSTLEIQRTEQGDSAMYLCASSSGAYGYTFGSGTRLTVV.

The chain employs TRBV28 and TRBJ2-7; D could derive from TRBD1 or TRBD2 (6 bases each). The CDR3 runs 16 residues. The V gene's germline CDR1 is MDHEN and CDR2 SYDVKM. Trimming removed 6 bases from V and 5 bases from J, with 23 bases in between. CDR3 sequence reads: CASRTSGAAGLHEQYF. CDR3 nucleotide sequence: TGTGCCAGCAGGACCTCGGGGGCAGCCGGGCTACACGAGCAGTACTTC.

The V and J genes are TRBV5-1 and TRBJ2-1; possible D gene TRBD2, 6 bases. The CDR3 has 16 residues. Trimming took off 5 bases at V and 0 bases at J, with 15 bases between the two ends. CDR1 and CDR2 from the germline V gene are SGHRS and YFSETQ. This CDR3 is CASRPRSGSSYNEQFF. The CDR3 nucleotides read TGCGCCAGCAGACCACGTAGCGGTAGCTCCTACAATGAGCAGTTCTTC. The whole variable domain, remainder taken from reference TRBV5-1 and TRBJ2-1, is KAGVTQTPRYLIKTRGQQVTLSCSPISGHRSVSWYQQTPGQGLQFLFEYFSETQRNKGNFPGRFSGRQFSNSRSEMNVSTLELGDSALYLCASRPRSGSSYNEQFFGPGTRLTVL.

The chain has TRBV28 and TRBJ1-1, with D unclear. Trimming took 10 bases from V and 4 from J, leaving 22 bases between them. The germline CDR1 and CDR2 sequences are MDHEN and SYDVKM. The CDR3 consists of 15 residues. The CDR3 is CATRRAPGIGTEAFF. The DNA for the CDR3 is TGTGCCACACGTAGAGCCCCGGGAATCGGCACTGAAGCTTTCTTT.

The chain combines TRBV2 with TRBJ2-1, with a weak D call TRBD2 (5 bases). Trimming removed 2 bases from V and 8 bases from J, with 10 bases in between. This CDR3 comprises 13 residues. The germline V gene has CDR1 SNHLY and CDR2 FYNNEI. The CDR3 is CASSESLAYEQFF. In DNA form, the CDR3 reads TGTGCCAGCAGTGAATCCCTAGCCTATGAGCAGTTCTTC.

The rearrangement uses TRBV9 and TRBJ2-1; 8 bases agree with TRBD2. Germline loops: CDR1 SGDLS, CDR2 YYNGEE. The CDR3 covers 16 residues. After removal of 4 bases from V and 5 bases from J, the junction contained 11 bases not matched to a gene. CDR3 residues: CASSSTGTRNNNEQFF. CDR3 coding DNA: TGTGCCAGCAGCTCGACCGGGACTAGAAATAACAATGAGCAGTTCTTC.

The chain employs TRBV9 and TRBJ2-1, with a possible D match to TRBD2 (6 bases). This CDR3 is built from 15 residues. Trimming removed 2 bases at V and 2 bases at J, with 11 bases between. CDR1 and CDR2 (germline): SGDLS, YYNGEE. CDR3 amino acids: CASSVSGSAYNEQFF. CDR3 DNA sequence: TGTGCCAGCAGCGTTAGCGGATCAGCCTACAATGAGCAGTTCTTC.

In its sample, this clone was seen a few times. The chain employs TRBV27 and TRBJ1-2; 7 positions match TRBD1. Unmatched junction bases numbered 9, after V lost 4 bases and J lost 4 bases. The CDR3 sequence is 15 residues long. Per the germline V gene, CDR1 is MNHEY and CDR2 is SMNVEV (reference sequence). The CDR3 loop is CASSWSGTEFYGYTF. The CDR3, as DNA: TGTGCCAGCAGTTGGTCCGGGACAGAGTTCTATGGCTACACCTTC.

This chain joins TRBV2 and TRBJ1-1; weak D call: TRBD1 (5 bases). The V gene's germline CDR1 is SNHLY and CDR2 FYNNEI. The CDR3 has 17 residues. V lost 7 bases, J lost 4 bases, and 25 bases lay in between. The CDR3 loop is CASTKTGGPSLGTEAFF. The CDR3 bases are TGTGCCAGCACCAAAACGGGGGGTCCTTCTCTGGGCACTGAAGCTTTCTTT.

The DNA for the CDR3 is TGTGCCAGCAGCCGTGGACTAGCGGGCTACACAGATACGCAGTATTTT. Translation gives CASSRGLAGYTDTQYF. The V and J genes are TRBV27 and TRBJ2-3, with TRBD2 matching over 11 bases. Germline CDR1 is MNHEY and CDR2 is SMNVEV (reference sequence). This CDR3 comprises 16 residues. Trimming cost V 6 bases and J 2 bases; bases outside gene matches: 7.

The CDR3 sequence is CASSLRRVGTAFF. CDR3 bases: TGTGCCAGCAGTTTAAGGAGGGTAGGTACAGCTTTCTTT. This chain links TRBV27 with TRBJ1-1; the D is unclear. V lost 2 bases and J 10 bases, leaving 14 bases between the germline ends. Per the germline V gene, CDR1 is MNHEY and CDR2 is SMNVEV (reference sequence). The CDR3 consists of 13 residues.

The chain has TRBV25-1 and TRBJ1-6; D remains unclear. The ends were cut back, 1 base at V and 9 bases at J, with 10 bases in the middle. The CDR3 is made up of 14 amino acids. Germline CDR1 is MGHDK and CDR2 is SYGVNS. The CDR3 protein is CASSESWGISPLHF. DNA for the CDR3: TGTGCCAGCAGTGAATCCTGGGGAATTTCACCCCTCCACTTT.